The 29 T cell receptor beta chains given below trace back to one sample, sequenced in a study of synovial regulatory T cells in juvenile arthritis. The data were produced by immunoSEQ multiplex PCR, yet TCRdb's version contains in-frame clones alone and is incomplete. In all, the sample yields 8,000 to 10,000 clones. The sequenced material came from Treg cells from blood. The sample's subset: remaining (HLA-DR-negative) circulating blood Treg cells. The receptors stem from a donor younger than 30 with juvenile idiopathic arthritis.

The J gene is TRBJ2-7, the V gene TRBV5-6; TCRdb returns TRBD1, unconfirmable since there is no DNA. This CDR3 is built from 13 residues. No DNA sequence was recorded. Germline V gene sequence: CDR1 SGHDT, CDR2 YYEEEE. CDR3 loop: CASSSGTDYEQYF.

The CDR3 sequence: CASKKIGSGRYNEQFF. This chain links TRBV10-2 with TRBJ2-1; absent DNA, TCRdb's TRBD2 call cannot be checked. The CDR3 is 16 amino acids. The protein alone is recorded here. The V gene's germline CDR1 is WSHSY and CDR2 SAAADI.

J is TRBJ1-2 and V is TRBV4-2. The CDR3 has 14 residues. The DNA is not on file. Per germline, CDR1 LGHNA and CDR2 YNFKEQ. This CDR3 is CASSQDPGFYGYTF.

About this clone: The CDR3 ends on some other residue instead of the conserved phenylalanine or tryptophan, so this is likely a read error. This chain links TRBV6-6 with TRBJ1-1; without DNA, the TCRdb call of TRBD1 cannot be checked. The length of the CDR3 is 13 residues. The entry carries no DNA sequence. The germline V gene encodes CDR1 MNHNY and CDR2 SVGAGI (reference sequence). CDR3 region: CASSRRQGTLPKI.

This CDR3 reads CASSPGGLNTEAFF. The chain combines TRBV28 with TRBJ1-1. From germline, CDR1 is MDHEN and CDR2 SYDVKM. This CDR3 spans 14 amino acids. DNA for this receptor is not on file.

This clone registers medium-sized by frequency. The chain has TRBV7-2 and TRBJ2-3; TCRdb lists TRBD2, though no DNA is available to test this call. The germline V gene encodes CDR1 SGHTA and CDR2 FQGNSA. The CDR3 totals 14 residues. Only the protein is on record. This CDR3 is CASSSSGSTDTQYF.

CDR3 in amino acids: CASSQDGRDGGNQPQHF. The chain has TRBV4-2 and TRBJ1-5. CDR1 LGHNA and CDR2 YNFKEQ come from the germline V gene. This CDR3 region has 17 residues. DNA is not on record.

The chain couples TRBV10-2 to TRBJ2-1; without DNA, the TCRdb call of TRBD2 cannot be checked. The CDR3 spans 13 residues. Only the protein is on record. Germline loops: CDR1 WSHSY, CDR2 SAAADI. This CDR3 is CASNNGNYNEQFF.

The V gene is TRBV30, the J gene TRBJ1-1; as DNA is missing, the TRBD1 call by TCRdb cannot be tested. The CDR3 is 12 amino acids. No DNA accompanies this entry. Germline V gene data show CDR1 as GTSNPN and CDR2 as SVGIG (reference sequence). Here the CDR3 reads CALDRMNTEAFF.

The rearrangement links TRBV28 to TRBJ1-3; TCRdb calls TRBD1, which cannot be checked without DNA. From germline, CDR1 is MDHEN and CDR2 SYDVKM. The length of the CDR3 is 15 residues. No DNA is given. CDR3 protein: CASSLWASSGNTIYF.

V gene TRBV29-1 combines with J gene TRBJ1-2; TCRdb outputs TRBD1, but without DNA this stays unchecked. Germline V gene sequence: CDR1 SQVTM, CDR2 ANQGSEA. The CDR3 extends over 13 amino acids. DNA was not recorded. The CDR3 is CSVDPDRVYGYTF.

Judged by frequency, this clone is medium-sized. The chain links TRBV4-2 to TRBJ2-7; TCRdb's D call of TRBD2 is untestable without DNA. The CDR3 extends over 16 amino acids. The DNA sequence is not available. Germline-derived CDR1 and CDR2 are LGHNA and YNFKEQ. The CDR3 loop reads CASSQEPSGLSYEQYF.

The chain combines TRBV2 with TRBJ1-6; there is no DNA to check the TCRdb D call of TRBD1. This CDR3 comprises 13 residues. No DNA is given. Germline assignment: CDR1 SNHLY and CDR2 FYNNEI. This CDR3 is CAGGTVYNSPLHF.

The CDR3: CASISRGEREQFF. The J gene is TRBJ2-1, the V gene TRBV18. This CDR3 region has 13 residues. DNA is not recorded here. Germline-derived CDR1 and CDR2 are KGHSH and LQKENI.

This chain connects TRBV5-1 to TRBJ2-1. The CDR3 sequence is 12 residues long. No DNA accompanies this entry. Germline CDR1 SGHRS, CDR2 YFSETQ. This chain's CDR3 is CASSLDGNEQFF. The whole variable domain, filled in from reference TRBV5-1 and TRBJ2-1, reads KAGVTQTPRYLIKTRGQQVTLSCSPISGHRSVSWYQQTPGQGLQFLFEYFSETQRNKGNFPGRFSGRQFSNSRSEMNVSTLELGDSALYLCASSLDGNEQFFGPGTRLTVL.

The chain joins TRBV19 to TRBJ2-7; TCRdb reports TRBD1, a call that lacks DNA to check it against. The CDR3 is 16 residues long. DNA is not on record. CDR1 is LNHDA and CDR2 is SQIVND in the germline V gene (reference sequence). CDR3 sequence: CASSPGGEVRFYEQYF.

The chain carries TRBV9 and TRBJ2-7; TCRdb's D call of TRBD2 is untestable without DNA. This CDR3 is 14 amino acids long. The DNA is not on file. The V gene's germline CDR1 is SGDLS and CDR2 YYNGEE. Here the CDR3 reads CASSVGLAINEQYF.

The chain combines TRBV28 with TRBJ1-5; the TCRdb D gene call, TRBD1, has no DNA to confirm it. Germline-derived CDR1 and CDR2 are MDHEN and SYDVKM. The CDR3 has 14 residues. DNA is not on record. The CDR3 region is CASNWARSNQPQHF. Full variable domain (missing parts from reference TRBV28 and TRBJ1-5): DVKVTQSSRYLVKRTGEKVFLECVQDMDHENMFWYRQDPGLGLRLIYFSYDVKMKEKGDIPEGYSVSREKKERFSLILESASTNQTSMYLCASNWARSNQPQHFGDGTRLSIL.

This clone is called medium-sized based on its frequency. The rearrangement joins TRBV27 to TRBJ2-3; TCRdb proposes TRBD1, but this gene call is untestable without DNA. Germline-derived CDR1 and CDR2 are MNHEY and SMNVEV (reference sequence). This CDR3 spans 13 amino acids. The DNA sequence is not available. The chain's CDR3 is CASSLYNTDTQYF.

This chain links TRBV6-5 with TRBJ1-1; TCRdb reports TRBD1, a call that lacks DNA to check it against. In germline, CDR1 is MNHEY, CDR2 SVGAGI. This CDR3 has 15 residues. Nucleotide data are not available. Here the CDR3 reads CASRSGQGVHTEAFF.

CDR3: CASSRTVDEQYF. The chain joins TRBV5-1 to TRBJ2-7; TCRdb indicates TRBD1, and absent DNA this call remains unverified. Looked up from germline, CDR1 is SGHRS and CDR2 is YFSETQ. There are 12 residues in the CDR3. No DNA sequence is on record.

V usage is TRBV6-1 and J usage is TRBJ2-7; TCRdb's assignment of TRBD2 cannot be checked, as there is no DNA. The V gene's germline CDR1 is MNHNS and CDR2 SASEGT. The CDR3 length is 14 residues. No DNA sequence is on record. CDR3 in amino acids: CASSDPRTAYEQYF.

The chain's CDR3 is CASSSAWGYEQYF. V is TRBV6-6 and J is TRBJ2-7. The CDR3 extends over 13 amino acids. No coding sequence is recorded. Germline CDR1 and CDR2: MNHNY and SVGAGI (reference sequence).

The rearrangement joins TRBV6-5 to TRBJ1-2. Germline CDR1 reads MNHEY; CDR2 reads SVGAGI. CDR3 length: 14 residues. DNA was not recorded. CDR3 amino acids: CASSSPNGAGGYTF.

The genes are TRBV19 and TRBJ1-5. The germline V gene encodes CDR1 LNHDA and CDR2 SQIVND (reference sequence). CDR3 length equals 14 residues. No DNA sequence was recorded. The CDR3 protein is CATRRIHSNQPQHF.

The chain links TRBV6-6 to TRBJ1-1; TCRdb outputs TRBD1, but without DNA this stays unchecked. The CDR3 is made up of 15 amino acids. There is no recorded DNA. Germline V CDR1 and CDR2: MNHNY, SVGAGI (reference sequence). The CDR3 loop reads CASSNLGQGAYEAFF.

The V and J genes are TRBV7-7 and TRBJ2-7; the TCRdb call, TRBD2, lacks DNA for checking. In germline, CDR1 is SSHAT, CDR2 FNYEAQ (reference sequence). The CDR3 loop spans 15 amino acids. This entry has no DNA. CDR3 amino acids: CASSPTSGSKNEQYF.

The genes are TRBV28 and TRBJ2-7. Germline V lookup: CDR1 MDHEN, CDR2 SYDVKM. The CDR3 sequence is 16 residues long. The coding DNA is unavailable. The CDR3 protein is CASTEGYLRSSYEQYF.

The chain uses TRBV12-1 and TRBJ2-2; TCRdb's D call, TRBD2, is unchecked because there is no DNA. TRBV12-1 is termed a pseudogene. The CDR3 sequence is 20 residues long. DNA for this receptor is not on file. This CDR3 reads CASSTPWTGWRGGSTGELFF.